The clone carrying this T cell receptor beta chain was seen ten or more times. MiXCR, applied by TCRdb to the 5' RACE reads, yields one record per CDR3 protein. The top ten clones hold roughly 5% of a sample with tens of thousands of distinct CDR3 sequences, about 16% of them seen once. Described time point: technical triplicate 3. This entry comes from a study of neurological immune-mediated disorders. The receptor's source is a female donor with HTLV-1-associated myelopathy (HAM/TSP). What was sequenced was CD4+ T cells from blood.

The CDR3 here is CASSVGSPGIGSYNSPLHF. The CDR3 region has the DNA TGTGCCAGCAGTGTTGGCAGTCCCGGAATAGGGTCCTATAATTCACCCCTCCACTTT. The V and J genes are TRBV2 and TRBJ1-6; no definite D call. Between the trimmed V and J ends, which lost 4 bases and 1 base, there was a span of 20 bases. In germline, CDR1 is SNHLY, CDR2 FYNNEI. The CDR3 runs to 19 residues.